Presented here are 8 T cell receptor beta chains from one specimen sequenced in a study of T cell responses to AZD1222 COVID-19 vaccine. TCRdb keeps only in-frame clones here, not all; method: immunoSEQ multiplex PCR. The sample has 95,000 to 150,000 clones, more than 85% seen once. The sample here was peripheral blood, taken on day 0 of MenACWY control vaccination. These receptors were taken from an adult in good health.

The chain employs TRBV11-3 and TRBJ2-3; TRBD2 matches at 9 bases. The CDR3 runs to 15 residues. CDR1 and CDR2 (germline): SGHNT, YENEEA. Trimming cost V 5 bases and J 3 bases; bases outside gene matches: 6. The chain's CDR3 is CASSRRAGGTDTQYF. The DNA of the CDR3 is TGTGCCAGCAGCCGACGAGCGGGAGGAACAGATACGCAGTATTTT.

The gene calls are TRBV5-1 and TRBJ2-3; 9 positions match TRBD2. The CDR3 runs 16 residues. V lost 3 bases to trimming and J lost 4 bases; unmatched junction nucleotides: 9. Germline V lookup: CDR1 SGHRS, CDR2 YFSETQ. In DNA form, the CDR3 reads TGCGCCAGCAGCTCCGGGGTAGCGGGAGCGGCAGATACGCAGTATTTT. Encoded protein: CASSSGVAGAADTQYF.

The rearrangement uses TRBV5-1 and TRBJ1-2; D call uncertain. The CDR3 length is 16 residues. The V and J ends lost 5 bases and 5 bases respectively, with 22 bases between them. Germline V gene sequence: CDR1 SGHRS, CDR2 YFSETQ. The CDR3 sequence is CASRPTFEGKRYGYTF. CDR3 nucleotides: TGCGCCAGCAGACCGACATTCGAGGGTAAGCGGTATGGCTACACCTTC. The variable domain in full, completed from reference TRBV5-1 and TRBJ1-2, reads KAGVTQTPRYLIKTRGQQVTLSCSPISGHRSVSWYQQTPGQGLQFLFEYFSETQRNKGNFPGRFSGRQFSNSRSEMNVSTLELGDSALYLCASRPTFEGKRYGYTFGSGTRLTVV.

The chain has TRBV7-3 and TRBJ2-3; 8 positions agree with TRBD2. The CDR3 runs to 15 residues. Unmatched junction bases numbered 7, after V lost 4 bases and J lost 4 bases. The germline gives CDR1 SGHTA, CDR2 FQGTGA. Here the CDR3 DNA reads TGTGCCAGCAGCTCCGGGACTAGATTGTCAGATACGCAGTATTTT. Encoded protein: CASSSGTRLSDTQYF. The full variable domain, completed using reference TRBV7-3 and TRBJ2-3, is GAGVSQTPSNKVTEKGKYVELRCDPISGHTALYWYRQSLGQGPEFLIYFQGTGAADDSGLPNDRFFAVRPEGSVSTLKIQRTERGDSAVYLCASSSGTRLSDTQYFGPGTRLTVL.

The gene calls are TRBV29-1 and TRBJ1-1, with D perhaps TRBD1 (5 bases). This CDR3 spans 13 amino acids. Germline V gene lookup returns CDR1 SQVTM and CDR2 ANQGSEA. Trimming took off 4 bases at V and 2 bases at J, with 11 bases between the two ends. The CDR3 loop reads CSVGQRQNTEAFF. CDR3 bases: TGCAGCGTTGGACAGCGACAAAACACTGAAGCTTTCTTT.

The chain links TRBV5-1 to TRBJ2-7; possibly TRBD1 or TRBD2 for D (5 bases each). This CDR3 region has 14 residues. The germline gives CDR1 SGHRS, CDR2 YFSETQ. V gave up 0 bases and J gave up 0 bases, with 7 bases separating them. As DNA, the CDR3 is TGCGCCAGCAGCTTGGGAGGGGACTCCTACGAGCAGTACTTC. Translation: CASSLGGDSYEQYF.

The genes are TRBV5-1 and TRBJ2-7; TRBD2 aligns across 10 bases. The V gene end was trimmed by 2 bases and the J gene end by 4 bases; junction bases not matched to a gene: 6. The CDR3 is made up of 15 amino acids. Per germline, CDR1 SGHRS and CDR2 YFSETQ. The CDR3 loop reads CASSLGNSGGYEQYF. The CDR3 nucleotides read TGCGCCAGCAGCTTAGGTAATAGCGGGGGGTACGAGCAGTACTTC.

The rearrangement joins TRBV6-1 to TRBJ2-7, with D unclear. Germline-derived CDR1 and CDR2 are MNHNS and SASEGT. CDR3 length: 15 amino acids. V was cut by 3 bases and J by 6 bases, with 18 bases left in between. The CDR3: CASSEVTQRGGEQYF. The DNA of the CDR3 is TGTGCCAGCAGTGAGGTGACGCAGCGTGGTGGCGAGCAGTACTTC.